Below, 2 T cell receptor beta chains from the same sample are listed, as sequenced in a study of blood T cell repertoires in COVID-19. Measured with immunoSEQ multiplex PCR; TCRdb has only the in-frame clones, and not every one. The repertoire has some 390,000 clones, roughly 90% of them found once; the top ten carry 1.5% to 2%. The sample taken for sequencing was PBMCs or T cells enriched from blood (not recorded which). The receptors here all came from a woman aged 25 to 39 who had recovered from COVID-19.

The V gene is TRBV7-3, the J gene TRBJ2-3; a possible D gene is TRBD2 (6 bases). The germline CDR1 and CDR2 sequences are SGHTA and FQGTGA. The CDR3 is 16 amino acids. V lost 5 bases to trimming and J lost 2 bases, with 17 bases between them. The CDR3 region has the DNA TGTGCCAGCAGCCACGGGGAGGCCCCAATCACAGATACGCAGTATTTT. Protein sequence: CASSHGEAPITDTQYF.

The genes are TRBV18 and TRBJ1-1, with 8 positions matching TRBD1. The CDR3 contains 15 residues. Germline assignment: CDR1 KGHSH and CDR2 LQKENI. J gave up 8 bases and V 2 bases, and 10 bases lay outside the gene matches. The CDR3 bases are TGTGCCAGCTCACCATATCAGGGGGCGACAAGGGAAGCTTTCTTT. Protein product: CASSPYQGATREAFF.